This T cell receptor (beta chain) was identified in a study of cytomegalovirus exposure and HLA in healthy donors. The PCR ran on 60 Vbeta and 13 Jbeta primers. Measured with immunoSEQ multiplex PCR; TCRdb has only the in-frame clones, and not every one. The repertoire includes about 140,000 clones, 60% to 80% of them detected once, and roughly 3.8% sits in the top ten. The CDR3 loop spans 13 amino acids. Germline CDR1 and CDR2: GTSNPN and SVGIG (reference sequence). V dropped 3 bases and J dropped 6; count of bases not matched to a gene: 5. This sequence joins TRBV30 and TRBJ2-1; 7 nucleotides line up with TRBD1. Sequencing was performed on PBMCs. This receptor was identified in a male donor in good health and CMV-seronegative. CDR3 DNA: TGTGCCTGGAGAACGACAGGGTTCAATGAGCAGTTCTTC. This translates into CAWRTTGFNEQFF.